The entry below gives a single TCR beta chain sequence along with its context. As handled by the study authors: It was from reference gene primer amplification that nucleated cell counts were estimated. Some clones are missing from TCRdb's copy, which holds only in-frame ones; the method was immunoSEQ multiplex PCR. That table supplies the V and J calls and clone size; D and trimming were determined from the DNA. The profile shows 83,000 or so clones, approximately 77% of them singletons. The data are from a study of blood T cell repertoires in COVID-19. Study overall: Italy, Spain and the United States were the sources of the convalescent and acute COVID-19 samples. The analysed material was cDNA or gDNA that came from T cells, B-cell-depleted T cells, or PBMCs.

Trimming shortened V by 1 base and J by 11 bases, and 15 bases separated the two germline ends. This CDR3 region has 14 residues. Per germline, CDR1 MNHEY and CDR2 SMNVEV (reference sequence). The rearrangement links TRBV27 to TRBJ1-5, with D perhaps TRBD1 (5 bases). The source of this sequence is a woman aged 80 or over with acute or convalescent COVID-19. Sequencing used peripheral blood. The CDR3: CASSLYCRVTAQHF. CDR3 nucleotide sequence: TGTGCCAGCAGTTTATATTGCAGGGTGACAGCCCAGCATTTT.